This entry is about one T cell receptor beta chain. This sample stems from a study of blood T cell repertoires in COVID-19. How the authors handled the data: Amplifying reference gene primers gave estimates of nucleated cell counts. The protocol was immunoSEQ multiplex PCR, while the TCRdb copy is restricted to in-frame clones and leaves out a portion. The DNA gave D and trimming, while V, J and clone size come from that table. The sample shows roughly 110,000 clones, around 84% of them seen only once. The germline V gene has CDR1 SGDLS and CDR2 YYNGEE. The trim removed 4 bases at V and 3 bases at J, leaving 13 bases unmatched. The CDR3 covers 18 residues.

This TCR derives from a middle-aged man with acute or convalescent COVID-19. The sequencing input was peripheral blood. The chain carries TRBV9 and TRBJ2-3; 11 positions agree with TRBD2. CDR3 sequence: CASSLRGTSGRSTDTQYF. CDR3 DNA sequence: TGTGCCAGCAGCCTACGAGGAACTAGCGGGAGATCTACAGATACGCAGTATTTT.